These 10 T cell receptor beta chains were all obtained from the same sample, sequenced in a study of Graves' ophthalmopathy and Graves' hyperthyroidism. For repertoire sequencing, the TCR beta CDR3 regions were amplified from RNA transcripts. The first round was an RT-PCR with HTBI primers, and the second round was a multiplex PCR. TCRdb re-called the multiplex PCR reads through MiXCR, storing one row per CDR3 protein. The sample records around 1.1 million distinct CDR3 sequences, roughly two fifths being singletons. Sequencing was carried out using peripheral blood or thyroid tissue (not recorded which). These receptors were taken from an adult man with Graves' hyperthyroidism.

The chain links TRBV19 to TRBJ2-3; TRBD2 matches 9 bases. CDR1 LNHDA and CDR2 SQIVND come from the germline V gene (reference sequence). The CDR3 consists of 13 residues. Trimming cost V 7 bases and J 7 bases; bases outside gene matches: 6. Here the CDR3 reads CASIGTSLNTQYF. CDR3 DNA sequence: TGTGCCAGTATCGGGACTAGCCTAAATACGCAGTATTTT.

A note on this clonotype: A much bigger clone sits one base away, suggesting this may be a read error. The chain's CDR3 is CASRVDGTEQYF. CDR3 sequence (DNA): TGTGCCAGCAGAGTAGACGGGACCGAGCAGTACTTC. The chain joins TRBV2 to TRBJ2-7; perhaps D is TRBD1 or TRBD2 (5 bases each). The length of the CDR3 is 12 residues. Trimming left V 6 bases short and J 6 bases short, with 12 bases between. Germline lookup yields CDR1 SNHLY and CDR2 FYNNEI.

The genes are TRBV4-2 and TRBJ1-2; TRBD1 matches at 8 bases. The germline V gene has CDR1 LGHNA and CDR2 YNFKEQ. The trim removed 0 bases at V and 4 bases at J, leaving 4 bases unmatched. The CDR3 covers 15 residues. In nucleotides, the CDR3 is TGTGCCAGCAGCCAAGATTTAGGGACAGGCTATGGCTACACCTTC. It is translated as CASSQDLGTGYGYTF.

This chain connects TRBV2 to TRBJ2-2; D is uncertain. The V and J ends lost 3 bases and 3 bases respectively, with 8 bases between them. The CDR3 totals 14 residues. The germline gives CDR1 SNHLY, CDR2 FYNNEI. The CDR3 reads CASSEPPHTGELFF. CDR3 coding DNA: TGTGCCAGCAGTGAGCCCCCCCACACCGGGGAGCTGTTTTTT. Full variable domain (remainder filled in from reference TRBV2 and TRBJ2-2): EPEVTQTPSHQVTQMGQEVILRCVPISNHLYFYWYRQILGQKVEFLVSFYNNEISEKSEIFDDQFSVERPDGSNFTLKIRSTKLEDSAMYFCASSEPPHTGELFFGEGSRLTVL.

The sample holds a few counts of this clonotype. V gene TRBV9 combines with J gene TRBJ2-7; D possibly corresponds to TRBD2 (6 bases). Germline values: CDR1 SGDLS, CDR2 YYNGEE. The CDR3 totals 15 residues. V gave up 3 bases and J gave up 0 bases, with 13 bases separating them. CDR3 amino acids: CASSESGTSSYEQYF. The DNA for the CDR3 is TGTGCCAGCAGCGAGTCCGGGACTTCCTCCTACGAGCAGTACTTC.

The sample holds many counts of this clonotype. V and J are TRBV25-1 and TRBJ2-5, with unresolved D. CDR1 MGHDK and CDR2 SYGVNS come from the germline V gene. Trimming took 4 bases from V and 5 from J, leaving 14 bases between them. The CDR3 length is 14 residues. The CDR3 spells CASSAFWGSETQYF. The CDR3 DNA sequence: TGTGCCAGCAGTGCCTTTTGGGGTTCCGAGACCCAGTACTTC.

Of note for this clonotype: The CDR3 end shows no conserved phenylalanine or tryptophan, and so a read error is likely. Because the CDR3's place on the DNA is in doubt, the DNA is left out and the CDR3 is given as listed by TCRdb. The gene calls are TRBV5-1 and TRBJ1-6. The CDR3 adds up to 18 amino acids, both ends counted. The V gene's germline CDR1 is SGHRS and CDR2 YFSETQ. The CDR3 is CASSQDRAGSSYNSRSQV.

The chain uses TRBV12-3 or TRBV12-4 and TRBJ1-6; D not certain. The V end lost 4 bases, the J end lost 7 bases, and 14 bases lay between the germline ends. CDR3 length: 15 residues. The chain's CDR3 is CASSWRPGPNSPLHF. CDR3 nucleotides: TGTGCCAGCAGTTGGCGGCCGGGTCCAAATTCACCCCTCCACTTT.

This clonotype was recorded at least ten times. This sequence joins TRBV10-2 and TRBJ2-5, with 11 bases matching TRBD2. The J segment lost 2 bases and the V segment lost 0 bases, leaving 8 bases of the junction unmatched. The CDR3 is made up of 18 amino acids. Germline V gene sequence: CDR1 WSHSY, CDR2 SAAADI. The CDR3 DNA reads as TGCGCCAGCAGTGAGTCACCTAGCGGGAGGCCCACGCAAGAGACCCAGTACTTC. It translates to CASSESPSGRPTQETQYF.

This clonotype has at least ten counts. The chain joins TRBV7-2 to TRBJ1-1; D unresolved. V lost 5 bases and J lost 7, with 8 bases in between. CDR1 is SGHTA, CDR2 FQGNSA, per germline. The CDR3 loop spans 11 amino acids. CDR3 coding DNA: TGTGCCAGCAGCCCCGGCCATGAAGCTTTCTTT. Translated, it gives CASSPGHEAFF.